This TCR beta chain was recovered during a study of cytomegalovirus exposure and HLA in healthy donors. As for the study in general: A subsequent analysis stated that the roughly 130 validation repertoires were run on the same platform as the roughly 620 first-cohort repertoires.

Looked up from germline, CDR1 is MGHRA and CDR2 is YSYEKL. The CDR3 consists of 14 residues. V dropped 6 bases and J dropped 0 bases, with 11 bases sitting between them. This clone is a singleton in its sample. Its antigen is still unknown. Study-wide findings and caveats: Cytomegalovirus association was listed for approximately 150 TCR beta chains. There were some public TCRs occurring in many donors, but most TCR sequences were rare. Under in vitro conditions, three CMV-associated chains were confirmed as specific for CMV antigens.

Sequenced by immunoSEQ multiplex PCR; TCRdb stores in-frame clones only, minus some. The sample yields 80,000 to 100,000 clones, about nine tenths seen once. The V gene is TRBV4-1, the J gene TRBJ1-2; D unresolved. The sequencing input was PBMCs. The TCR sequence derives from a man aged 25 to 40 in good health and CMV-seronegative. The CDR3 sequence: CASRPLGANYGYTF. The CDR3 coding sequence is TGCGCCAGCAGACCCCTGGGCGCTAACTATGGCTACACCTTC.